What follows are 25 T cell receptor beta chains derived from one specimen sequenced in a study of neurological immune-mediated disorders. MiXCR, applied by TCRdb to the 5' RACE reads, yields one record per CDR3 protein. Of fewer than 90,000 distinct CDR3 sequences listed, 10% are singletons. The specimen sequenced was PBMCs. These receptors all stem from a man in his forties in good health.

As concerns this clonotype: This could be a read error, since a much larger clone is one nucleotide away. This chain connects TRBV5-6 to TRBJ2-1, with 10 bases that match TRBD2. The CDR3 length is 16 residues. Per the germline V gene, CDR1 is SGHDT and CDR2 is YYEEEE. The CDR3: CANSLGPGLAHNEQFF. The CDR3 DNA is TGTGCCAACAGCTTGGGGCCGGGACTAGCGCACAATGAGCAGTTCTTC.

This clonotype was observed many times. CDR3 coding DNA: TGTGCTAGTGGTCCGTCGGGCACAGATACGCAGTATTTT. Translating it yields CASGPSGTDTQYF. V usage is TRBV12-5 and J usage is TRBJ2-3; D is unclear. Trimming took off 5 bases at V and 1 base at J, with 7 bases between the two ends. The CDR3 loop spans 13 amino acids. CDR1 and CDR2 (germline): LGHNT, FRNRAP.

This clonotype was recorded at least ten times. This chain joins TRBV24-1 and TRBJ2-1; no clear D gene. Between the trimmed V and J ends, which lost 0 bases and 4 bases, there was a span of 3 bases. CDR3 length: 13 residues. The germline gives CDR1 KGHDR, CDR2 SFDVKD. The CDR3 region has the DNA TGTGCCACCAGTGATTTGCTATACAATGAGCAGTTCTTC. Translated: CATSDLLYNEQFF.

This clonotype was recorded at least ten times. V is TRBV7-2 and J is TRBJ2-7; D unclear. This CDR3 is 14 amino acids long. Germline V CDR1 and CDR2: SGHTA, FQGNSA. Trimming shortened V by 4 bases and J by 9 bases, and 19 bases separated the two germline ends. CDR3: CASSSWTSPGSQYF. CDR3 bases: TGTGCCAGCAGCTCCTGGACCTCCCCAGGTTCGCAGTACTTC.

The sample holds many counts of this clonotype. The V gene is TRBV7-2, the J gene TRBJ2-2; 10 bases align to TRBD1. Germline V gene sequence: CDR1 SGHTA, CDR2 FQGNSA. This CDR3 is 16 amino acids long. The J segment lost 7 bases and the V segment lost 4 bases, leaving 9 bases of the junction unmatched. The CDR3 is CASSSTGGFTGGELFF. The CDR3 DNA reads as TGTGCCAGCAGCTCGACAGGGGGCTTCACGGGCGGGGAGCTGTTTTTT.

The sample holds many counts of this clonotype. The genes are TRBV20-1 and TRBJ2-7; 8 bases align to TRBD2. The germline gives CDR1 DFQATT, CDR2 SNEGSKA (reference sequence). The CDR3 length is 13 residues. J gave up 5 bases and V 1 base, and 4 bases lay outside the gene matches. CDR3 sequence reads: CSARGGAGDEQYF. CDR3 bases: TGCAGTGCTAGAGGCGGAGCGGGGGACGAGCAGTACTTC.

This clonotype has a count of ten or more. The chain couples TRBV9 to TRBJ2-1, with D possibly being TRBD1 (6 bases). Between the trimmed V and J ends, which lost 3 bases and 5 bases, there was a span of 15 bases. This CDR3 has 15 residues. Germline V gives CDR1 SGDLS, CDR2 YYNGEE. The CDR3 DNA is TGTGCCAGCAGCGGCAACAGGGCATGGAACAATGAGCAGTTCTTC. Its translation is CASSGNRAWNNEQFF.

This clonotype was seen a few times. This rearrangement joins TRBV3-1 to TRBJ2-7; D ambiguous. Germline CDR1 is LGHDT and CDR2 is YNNKEL (reference sequence). Deletions cut 1 base from V and 2 bases from J, with 21 bases between. CDR3 length equals 18 residues. This CDR3 reads CASSQASASYLLPYEQYF. For the CDR3, the DNA is TGTGCCAGCAGCCAAGCTTCAGCCTCCTACTTACTCCCCTACGAGCAGTACTTC.

This clonotype appeared many times. The CDR3 region has the DNA TGCAGTGCCACCTGGGGCGGGGGGGCCGATGAGACCCAGTACTTC. Translating gives CSATWGGGADETQYF. The rearrangement joins TRBV20-1 to TRBJ2-5; 9 nucleotides align to TRBD2. CDR3 length: 15 amino acids. Germline V lookup: CDR1 DFQATT, CDR2 SNEGSKA (reference sequence). V was clipped by 6 bases and J by 5 bases; unmatched bases: 13.

This clonotype occurred a few times. This chain links TRBV20-1 with TRBJ2-7; 11 bases agree with TRBD2. This CDR3 spans 17 amino acids. V lost 3 bases and J lost 7; bases outside the gene matches: 17. CDR1 and CDR2 from the germline V gene are DFQATT and SNEGSKA (reference sequence). The CDR3 here is CSASGSSGGIEMWEQYF. Here the CDR3 DNA reads TGCAGTGCTAGCGGATCTAGCGGGGGGATCGAGATGTGGGAGCAGTACTTC.

This clonotype showed up many times. The chain joins TRBV29-1 to TRBJ2-3; no reliable D call. Trimming cost V 8 bases and J 0 bases, with 12 bases left between them. Germline V gene sequence: CDR1 SQVTM, CDR2 ANQGSEA. This CDR3 spans 13 amino acids. This chain's CDR3 is CSTRLGSTDTQYF. CDR3 bases: TGCAGCACCCGCCTGGGTAGCACAGATACGCAGTATTTT.

Ten or more counts support this clonotype. The V call is TRBV5-1, the J call TRBJ1-1; no firm D call. V lost 5 bases, J lost 1 base, and 9 bases lay in between. Looked up from germline, CDR1 is SGHRS and CDR2 is YFSETQ. The CDR3 is made up of 13 amino acids. CDR3 sequence reads: CASRVGPNTEAFF. The CDR3 DNA is TGCGCCAGCAGAGTCGGCCCGAACACTGAAGCTTTCTTT.

The table lists this clonotype with many counts. The chain uses TRBV14 and TRBJ2-7; D is undetermined. This CDR3 is built from 14 residues. The ends were cut back, 2 bases at V and 6 bases at J, with 14 bases in the middle. CDR1 and CDR2 (germline): SGHDN, FVKESK. CDR3 residues: CASSQTAFTSEQYF. The CDR3, as DNA: TGTGCCAGCAGCCAAACCGCCTTTACGAGCGAGCAGTACTTC.

This clonotype occurred many times. The chain recombines TRBV27 with TRBJ1-1, with D unclear. The V end was cut by 7 bases, the J end by 1 base, with 16 bases between. The CDR3 contains 15 residues. Germline-derived CDR1 and CDR2 are MNHEY and SMNVEV (reference sequence). CDR3 coding DNA: TGTGCCAGCACCCCGATGGGGTTACGGAACACTGAAGCTTTCTTT. This translates into CASTPMGLRNTEAFF.

This clonotype was detected ten times or more. The chain links TRBV11-2 to TRBJ2-5; 7 nucleotides match TRBD2. The trim removed 4 bases at V and 10 bases at J, leaving 6 bases unmatched. The CDR3 loop spans 12 amino acids. The germline gives CDR1 SGHAT, CDR2 FQNNGV. The CDR3 protein is CASSSGGGDQYF. CDR3 bases: TGTGCCAGCAGCTCGGGGGGAGGGGACCAGTACTTC.

This clonotype was seen repeatedly, ten times or more. The V call is TRBV27, the J call TRBJ1-5; 8 nucleotides line up with TRBD1. The CDR3 is 14 residues long. The junction had 7 bases not matched to a gene; V was cut back by 5 bases and J by 7 bases. Per germline, CDR1 MNHEY and CDR2 SMNVEV (reference sequence). This CDR3 reads CASSAQGARQPQHF. DNA for the CDR3: TGTGCCAGCAGTGCTCAGGGGGCTCGGCAGCCCCAGCATTTT.

In its sample, this clonotype was seen many times. The J gene is TRBJ2-7, the V gene TRBV5-1; TRBD1 matches 7 bases. The germline gives CDR1 SGHRS, CDR2 YFSETQ. J lost 0 bases, V lost 4 bases, and 4 bases had no gene match. This CDR3 is 14 amino acids long. CDR3: CASSPGTASYEQYF. CDR3 nucleotides: TGCGCCAGCAGCCCAGGGACAGCCTCCTACGAGCAGTACTTC.

This chain connects TRBV18 to TRBJ1-2; TRBD1 aligns across 8 bases. The CDR3 extends over 15 amino acids. The germline CDR1 and CDR2 sequences are KGHSH and LQKENI. Trimming took 0 bases from V and 4 from J; bases not matched to a gene: 4. CDR3 sequence (DNA): TGTGCCAGCTCACCACCGACAGGGGATTCCTATGGCTACACCTTC. Its translation: CASSPPTGDSYGYTF. The full variable domain, its missing parts supplied by reference TRBV18 and TRBJ1-2, is NAGVMQNPRHLVRRRGQEARLRCSPMKGHSHVYWYRQLPEEGLKFMVYLQKENIIDESGMPKERFSAEFPKEGPSILRIQQVVRGDSAAYFCASSPPTGDSYGYTFGSGTRLTVV.

V usage is TRBV12-3 or TRBV12-4 and J usage is TRBJ2-7; 9 bases match TRBD1. The CDR3 extends over 15 amino acids. J gave up 1 base and V 5 bases, and 6 bases lay outside the gene matches. The CDR3 is CASSPQGALSYEQYF. The CDR3 nucleotides are TGTGCCAGCAGTCCACAGGGGGCTCTATCCTACGAGCAGTACTTC.

The chain couples TRBV20-1 to TRBJ2-7, with TRBD1 matching 7 bases. The V gene's germline CDR1 is DFQATT and CDR2 SNEGSKA (reference sequence). There are 14 residues in the CDR3. The J segment lost 4 bases and the V segment lost 2 bases, leaving 8 bases of the junction unmatched. This CDR3 is CSARNSTGYYEQYF. For the CDR3, the DNA is TGCAGTGCTAGAAATTCGACAGGGTATTACGAGCAGTACTTC.

This clonotype appeared many times. The chain has TRBV20-1 and TRBJ2-7; 14 bases are shared with TRBD2. J lost 3 bases, V lost 5 bases, and 6 bases had no gene match. From germline, CDR1 is DFQATT and CDR2 SNEGSKA (reference sequence). The length of the CDR3 is 15 residues. CDR3 DNA sequence: TGCAGTGCTCCTGGGACTAGCGGGAGTCTCTACGAGCAGTACTTC. Its translation is CSAPGTSGSLYEQYF.

V is TRBV19 and J is TRBJ1-5; possibly TRBD1 for D (6 bases). Trimming shortened V by 7 bases and J by 3 bases, and 16 bases separated the two germline ends. Germline V lookup: CDR1 LNHDA, CDR2 SQIVND (reference sequence). The CDR3 contains 15 residues. The CDR3 coding sequence is TGTGCCAGTATGACCTACCAGGGGATCAATCAGCCCCAGCATTTT. As protein: CASMTYQGINQPQHF.

This clonotype was counted many times. J is TRBJ2-7 and V is TRBV7-8; possibly TRBD2 for D (5 bases). CDR3 size: 17 residues. With 1 base removed from V and 7 bases from J, the gap between germline ends came to 23 bases. The germline V gene encodes CDR1 SGHVS and CDR2 FQNEAQ. CDR3 nucleotides: TGTGCCAGCAGCTTAGGTAGCGTTGCCCCAGGAACGGGGGAGCAGTACTTC. Its protein product is CASSLGSVAPGTGEQYF. Drawing the rest from reference TRBV7-8 and TRBJ2-7, the complete variable domain is GAGVSQSPRYKVAKRGQDVALRCDPISGHVSLFWYQQALGQGPEFLTYFQNEAQLDKSGLPSDRFFAERPEGSVSTLKIQRTQQEDSAVYLCASSLGSVAPGTGEQYFGPGTRLTVT.

This clonotype showed up many times. The chain carries TRBV20-1 and TRBJ2-2; the D gene is possibly TRBD1 (6 bases). CDR3 length: 14 amino acids. V lost 3 bases and J lost 5, with 13 bases in between. Per germline, CDR1 DFQATT and CDR2 SNEGSKA (reference sequence). The CDR3 region has the DNA TGCAGTGCTAGCTCAGGTCAGGGGACCGGGGAGCTGTTTTTT. The encoded protein is CSASSGQGTGELFF.

This clonotype was detected many times. The V call is TRBV29-1, the J call TRBJ2-7; 12 bases match TRBD2. CDR3 length: 13 amino acids. Germline V gives CDR1 SQVTM, CDR2 ANQGSEA. V was clipped by 3 bases and J by 4 bases; unmatched bases: 1. The CDR3 DNA follows: TGCAGCGTTGATACTAGCGGGGGGTACGAGCAGTACTTC. Its protein is CSVDTSGGYEQYF.